The T cell receptor beta chain under discussion was sequenced for a study of blood T cell repertoires in COVID-19 (dated by TCRdb to about 2020). About the full investigation: The collaborator samples originated in the United States, Italy and Spain and spanned the acute and convalescent phases of COVID-19. Deeply sampled blood TCRbeta repertoires from subjects exposed to, actively infected with, or recovered from COVID-19 were included in the dataset. The prospective study material was composed of cDNA or gDNA derived from T cells, B-cell-depleted T cells, or PBMCs. A de-identified subject ID, COVID-19 status, age in years and sex were almost always included in the sample metadata. Where available, HLA class I and class II types were obtained from metadata supplied by the sample provider rather than from assay-based typing. The repertoires were released in a freely available public database intended as a resource for research on the immune response to SARS-CoV-2. Samples were obtained from the ongoing ImmuneRACE study (first 160 participants) and from about 1,300 subjects provided by 6 global collaborators.

In the prospective study, participants were 18 to 89 years old, resided in around 25 geographic areas of the United States, and were enrolled through a virtual design. Cohort assignment in the prospective study relied on participant-reported clinical history from a screening survey and a study questionnaire. Recovered participants in ImmuneRACE Cohort 3 were defined as having two consecutive negative NP/OP PCR tests, clearance from a healthcare professional, or resolution of symptoms. Mobile phlebotomists in the prospective study collected whole blood, serum and a nasopharyngeal or oropharyngeal swab from every participant. Additional blood draws and questionnaires over an approximately two-month period could optionally be provided by prospective study participants. Before DNA extraction, blood samples from the prospective study were shipped at room temperature or frozen. The germline V gene provides CDR1 SGDLS and CDR2 YYNGEE. Trimmed from V: 0 bases; trimmed from J: 1 base; junction bases lacking a gene match: 3. The CDR3 contains 15 residues, cysteine and phenylalanine counted. The only DNA kept is the CDR3, 45 bases in frame from the first base.

The immunoSEQ Assay, a bias-controlled multiplex PCR, was used to amplify TCRbeta CDR3 regions from genomic DNA. For the original study's pipeline: The number of nucleated cells in each sample was estimated by amplification of reference gene primers within the assay. To quantify the absolute abundance of each unique TCRbeta CDR3 rearrangement, sequence reads were collapsed and filtered. For each sample, productive Simpson clonality was calculated by taking the square root of Simpson's diversity index across productive rearrangements. The clones in this table, taken by TCRdb from immuneACCESS, are in-frame only. Not every clone is retained; where verified, under half of the shortfall comes from an unresolved V gene, and the cause of the rest is unknown. Clonal size and the V and J genes are those of that table, whereas D and trimming came from the DNA. The sample records more than 200,000 clones, about 88% of which are singletons. The ten largest make up around 1.6% of the sample.

As to this clone: There is no known antigen for this receptor. The record has no base qualities; no much larger clone is one base away.

Overall study results and their limits: The amount of clinical and demographic metadata varied by source and participant and was provided uncurated.

The V and J segments used are TRBV9 and TRBJ1-1; 7 bases in the junction line up with TRBD1. The receptor was derived from a woman aged 50 to 60 who had recovered from COVID-19. The sample was PBMCs or T cells enriched from blood (not recorded which). The CDR3 protein sequence reads: CASSVATGANTEAFF. At the DNA level, the sequence is TGTGCCAGCAGCGTAGCTACAGGGGCGAACACTGAAGCTTTCTTT.